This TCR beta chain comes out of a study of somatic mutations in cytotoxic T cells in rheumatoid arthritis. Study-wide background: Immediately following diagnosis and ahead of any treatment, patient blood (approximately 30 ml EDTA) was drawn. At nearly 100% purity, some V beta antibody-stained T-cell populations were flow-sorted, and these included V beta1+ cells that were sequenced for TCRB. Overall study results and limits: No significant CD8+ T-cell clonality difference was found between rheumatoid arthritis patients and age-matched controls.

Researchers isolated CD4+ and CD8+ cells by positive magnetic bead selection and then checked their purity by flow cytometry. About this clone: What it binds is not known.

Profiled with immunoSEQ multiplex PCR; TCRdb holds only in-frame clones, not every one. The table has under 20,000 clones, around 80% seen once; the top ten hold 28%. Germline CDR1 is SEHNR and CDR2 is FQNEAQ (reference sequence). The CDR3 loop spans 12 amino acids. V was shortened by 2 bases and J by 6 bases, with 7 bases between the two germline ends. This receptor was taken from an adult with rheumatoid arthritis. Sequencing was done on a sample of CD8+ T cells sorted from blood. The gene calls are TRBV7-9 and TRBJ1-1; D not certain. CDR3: CASSLSVPEAFF. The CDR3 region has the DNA TGTGCCAGCAGCTTATCAGTCCCTGAAGCTTTCTTT.